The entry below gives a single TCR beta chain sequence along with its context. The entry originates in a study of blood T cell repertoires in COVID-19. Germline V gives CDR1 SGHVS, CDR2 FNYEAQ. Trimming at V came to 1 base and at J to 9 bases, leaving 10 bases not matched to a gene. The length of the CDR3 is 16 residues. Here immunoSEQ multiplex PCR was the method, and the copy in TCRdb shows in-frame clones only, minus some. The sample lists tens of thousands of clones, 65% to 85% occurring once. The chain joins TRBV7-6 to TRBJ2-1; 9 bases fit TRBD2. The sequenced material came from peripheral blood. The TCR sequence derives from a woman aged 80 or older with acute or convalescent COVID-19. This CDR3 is CASSLVGLAPPSEQFF. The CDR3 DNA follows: TGTGCCAGCAGCTTAGTCGGACTAGCGCCACCGAGTGAGCAGTTCTTC.